One and the same sample provided the 28 T cell receptor beta chains below, sequenced in a study of CD8 T cells in Susac syndrome. With random hexamers, reverse transcription was performed on about 0.45 to 1 ug of RNA. MiXCR, run by TCRdb on the immunoSEQ multiplex PCR reads, gives a single entry per CDR3 protein. The data contain 55,000 to 75,000 distinct CDR3 sequences, 93% of them singletons. The sequenced sample consisted of CD4+ T cells from PBMCs. These receptors were taken from a human donor with Susac syndrome.

V and J are TRBV28 and TRBJ1-2; 8 positions agree with TRBD1. The CDR3 is made up of 12 amino acids. From germline, CDR1 is MDHEN and CDR2 SYDVKM. Losses at the gene ends were 6 bases for V and 4 bases for J; bases not matched to a gene: 1. This CDR3 reads CASRGQAYGYTF. CDR3 nucleotides: TGTGCCAGCAGGGGACAGGCCTATGGCTACACCTTC.

The chain has TRBV7-2 and TRBJ1-2; no definite D call. There are 13 residues in the CDR3. The ends were cut back, 1 base at V and 2 bases at J, with 5 bases in the middle. From germline, CDR1 is SGHTA and CDR2 FQGNSA. The CDR3 DNA reads TGTGCCAGCAGCTTAGTAGGGAACTATGGCTACACCTTC. This codes for CASSLVGNYGYTF.

This clonotype was observed once. The CDR3 DNA sequence: TGTGCCAGCAGCCGGGATTCCCGGGGGGTGGAGACCCAGTACTTC. Translation: CASSRDSRGVETQYF. The chain combines TRBV5-4 with TRBJ2-5; 7 bases match TRBD2. J lost 5 bases, V lost 4 bases, and 11 bases had no gene match. Looked up from germline, CDR1 is SGHNT and CDR2 is YYREEE (reference sequence). The CDR3 contains 15 residues.

The V gene is TRBV9, the J gene TRBJ2-1; either TRBD1 or TRBD2 may supply D (5 bases each). The germline gives CDR1 SGDLS, CDR2 YYNGEE. Trimming pared 0 bases from V and 6 bases from J, leaving 13 bases between. CDR3 length equals 15 residues. The CDR3 sequence is CASSVVGAGPNEQFF. DNA of the CDR3: TGTGCCAGCAGCGTAGTCGGGGCTGGGCCCAATGAGCAGTTCTTC. Variable domain in full (rest from reference TRBV9 and TRBJ2-1): DSGVTQTPKHLITATGQRVTLRCSPRSGDLSVYWYQQSLDQGLQFLIQYYNGEERAKGNILERFSAQQFPDLHSELNLSSLELGDSALYFCASSVVGAGPNEQFFGPGTRLTVL.

V and J are TRBV6-5 and TRBJ1-4, with D unresolved. The CDR3 contains 13 residues. Per the germline V gene, CDR1 is MNHEY and CDR2 is SVGAGI. V was pared by 0 bases and J by 7 bases, with 6 bases between. Here the CDR3 reads CASSYSDGEKLFF. In DNA form, the CDR3 reads TGTGCCAGCAGTTACTCGGACGGTGAAAAACTGTTTTTT.

The chain is built from TRBV3-1 and TRBJ2-4; the D call may be TRBD1 or TRBD2 (5 bases each). CDR3 length equals 14 residues. The germline CDR1 and CDR2 sequences are LGHDT and YNNKEL (reference sequence). V shed 4 bases and J shed 9 bases, with 16 bases lying between them. CDR3 amino acids: CASSRGEGSSIQYF. The CDR3 DNA is TGTGCCAGCAGCCGGGGAGAGGGGAGCTCCATTCAGTACTTC.

The V gene is TRBV6-2 or TRBV6-3, the J gene TRBJ2-7; D gene unclear. Germline CDR1 is MNHEY and CDR2 is SVGEGT. V was cut by 2 bases and J by 0 bases, with 11 bases left in between. The CDR3 is 15 amino acids. The CDR3 reads CASSYPVLGSYEQYF. The CDR3 DNA reads TGTGCCAGCAGTTACCCCGTGTTGGGCTCCTACGAGCAGTACTTC.

The V and J genes are TRBV19 and TRBJ2-7; the match to TRBD1 covers 8 bases. The V gene's germline CDR1 is LNHDA and CDR2 SQIVND (reference sequence). This CDR3 has 13 residues. With 7 bases clipped from V and 1 base from J, the junction kept 3 bases outside the gene matches. CDR3 nucleotides: TGTGCCAGTACCGGGACAGGTTCCTACGAGCAGTACTTC. Protein: CASTGTGSYEQYF. Looking up the rest from reference TRBV19 and TRBJ2-7 gives the full variable domain: DGGITQSPKYLFRKEGQNVTLSCEQNLNHDAMYWYRQDPGQGLRLIYYSQIVNDFQKGDIAEGYSVSREKKESFPLTVTSAQKNPTAFYLCASTGTGSYEQYFGPGTRLTVT.

The chain recombines TRBV7-2 with TRBJ1-2; D gene uncertain. V was cut by 1 base and J by 4 bases, with 4 bases left in between. CDR1 SGHTA and CDR2 FQGNSA come from the germline V gene. This CDR3 region has 12 residues. The CDR3 protein is CASSLEGYGYTF. The CDR3 DNA sequence: TGTGCCAGCAGCTTAGAGGGCTATGGCTACACCTTC. The variable domain in full, completed from reference TRBV7-2 and TRBJ1-2, reads GAGVSQSPSNKVTEKGKDVELRCDPISGHTALYWYRQSLGQGLEFLIYFQGNSAPDKSGLPSDRFSAERTGGSVSTLTIQRTQQEDSAVYLCASSLEGYGYTFGSGTRLTVV.

The V gene is TRBV7-2, the J gene TRBJ2-2, with D perhaps given as TRBD1 or TRBD2 (7 bases each). V dropped 5 bases and J dropped 6 bases, with 16 bases sitting between them. CDR3 size: 15 residues. Germline CDR1 reads SGHTA; CDR2 reads FQGNSA. This CDR3 reads CASSLNRGGAGELFF. Here the CDR3 DNA reads TGTGCCAGCAGCCTAAACAGGGGAGGGGCCGGGGAGCTGTTTTTT.

This clonotype showed up just once. V is TRBV20-1 and J is TRBJ2-7; no reliable D call. CDR1 and CDR2 from the germline V gene are DFQATT and SNEGSKA (reference sequence). V shed 3 bases and J shed 1 base, with 13 bases lying between them. The CDR3 extends over 14 amino acids. The CDR3 region has the DNA TGCAGTGCTAGTTTGGGGTCCCTTTCCTACGAGCAGTACTTC. Translated: CSASLGSLSYEQYF.

The genes are TRBV10-3 and TRBJ2-5; TRBD2 matches at 9 bases. The CDR3 contains 13 residues. The trim removed 8 bases at V and 7 bases at J, leaving 8 bases unmatched. Germline CDR1 and CDR2: ENHRY and SYGVKD. The DNA of the CDR3 is TGTGCCATCGGCGGGGGGGACCAGTTGACCCAGTACTTC. As protein: CAIGGGDQLTQYF.

In regard to this clonotype: It is unclear where the CDR3 begins or ends on the DNA, so no DNA is shown, and the CDR3 is as TCRdb lists it. The gene calls are TRBV21-1 and TRBJ1-4. TRBV21-1 is a recognized pseudogene. The CDR3 has 11 residues if both end residues are counted. The chain's CDR3 is CAWPRVKNCFF.

The CDR3 region has the DNA TGTGCCAGTGGGCGATCCTACAATGAGCAGTTCTTC. The encoded protein is CASGRSYNEQFF. The rearrangement links TRBV19 to TRBJ2-1; no definite D call. The CDR3 is 12 amino acids. V lost 8 bases to trimming and J lost 1 base, with 6 bases between them. CDR1 LNHDA and CDR2 SQIVND come from the germline V gene (reference sequence).

This chain uses TRBV7-9 with TRBJ2-1; the match to TRBD1 covers 8 bases. With 4 bases clipped from V and 3 bases from J, the junction kept 5 bases outside the gene matches. This CDR3 contains 15 residues. CDR1 and CDR2 from the germline V gene are SEHNR and FQNEAQ (reference sequence). The CDR3, as DNA: TGTGCCAGCAGCTCCCGACAGGGGAACTACAATGAGCAGTTCTTC. It encodes CASSSRQGNYNEQFF.

The chain couples TRBV7-9 to TRBJ2-7, with a tentative D call TRBD2 (5 bases). The CDR3 loop spans 14 amino acids. Germline V gene sequence: CDR1 SEHNR, CDR2 FQNEAQ (reference sequence). Trimming took off 5 bases at V and 3 bases at J, with 14 bases between the two ends. CDR3 coding DNA: TGTGCCAGCAGCCCCCGGAACGGGGACTACGAGCAGTACTTC. Translated, it gives CASSPRNGDYEQYF.

This chain connects TRBV5-1 to TRBJ2-2, with D perhaps being TRBD1 or TRBD2 (5 bases each). The CDR3 has 15 amino acids. The V gene's germline CDR1 is SGHRS and CDR2 YFSETQ. Trimming took 4 bases from V and 1 from J, leaving 11 bases between them. The CDR3 coding sequence is TGCGCCAGCAGCCTCCGGGGCGTGAACACCGGGGAGCTGTTTTTT. Protein: CASSLRGVNTGELFF.

J is TRBJ1-2 and V is TRBV30, with a weak D call TRBD1 (6 bases). Trimming cost V 0 bases and J 2 bases, with 10 bases left between them. CDR3 length: 14 residues. Germline lookup yields CDR1 GTSNPN and CDR2 SVGIG (reference sequence). The CDR3 protein is CAWSVGTFNYGYTF. The CDR3 nucleotides are TGTGCCTGGAGTGTCGGGACATTCAACTATGGCTACACCTTC.

The sample holds a few counts of this clonotype. This sequence joins TRBV4-2 and TRBJ2-2, with 8 bases lining up with TRBD1. The germline V gene has CDR1 LGHNA and CDR2 YNFKEQ. The junction had 8 bases not matched to a gene; V was cut back by 5 bases and J by 6 bases. The CDR3 contains 15 residues. Here the CDR3 reads CASSVGDRISGELFF. The CDR3, as DNA: TGTGCCAGCAGCGTCGGGGACAGGATTTCCGGGGAGCTGTTTTTT.

This chain links TRBV6-5 with TRBJ2-6, with 11 bases matching TRBD1. V lost 4 bases and J lost 2; bases outside the gene matches: 10. The length of the CDR3 is 19 residues. The germline CDR1 and CDR2 sequences are MNHEY and SVGAGI. CDR3 in amino acids: CASSSPPGQGGAGANVLTF. CDR3 in DNA: TGTGCCAGCAGTTCCCCGCCGGGACAGGGGGGTGCTGGGGCCAACGTCCTGACTTTC.

This clonotype was recorded only once. This rearrangement joins TRBV19 to TRBJ1-3; 8 bases are a match to TRBD1. Germline V gene data show CDR1 as LNHDA and CDR2 as SQIVND (reference sequence). V gave up 6 bases and J gave up 0 bases; unmatched junction bases: 7. This CDR3 contains 16 residues. CDR3 coding DNA: TGTGCCAGTAGGAGACAGGGGCCTATCTCTGGAAACACCATATATTTT. It is translated as CASRRQGPISGNTIYF.

V usage is TRBV7-2 and J usage is TRBJ1-1; 9 bases are shared with TRBD1. J was trimmed by 7 bases and V by 5 bases; bases with no gene match: 8. The CDR3 covers 14 residues. Germline-derived CDR1 and CDR2 are SGHTA and FQGNSA. The CDR3 sequence is CASSPWTGDREAFF. In nucleotides, the CDR3 is TGTGCCAGCAGCCCTTGGACAGGGGACCGTGAAGCTTTCTTT.

The chain is built from TRBV20-1 and TRBJ2-5; 11 positions match TRBD2. Trimming cost V 3 bases and J 6 bases; bases outside gene matches: 6. CDR3 length: 14 residues. Germline V gives CDR1 DFQATT, CDR2 SNEGSKA (reference sequence). The CDR3 region is CSASPTSGEKTQYF. The DNA of the CDR3 is TGCAGTGCTAGCCCGACTAGCGGGGAAAAGACCCAGTACTTC.

The J gene is TRBJ2-1, the V gene TRBV7-9; D is perhaps TRBD1 (6 bases). CDR3 length: 16 residues. V lost 1 base, J lost 6 bases, and 16 bases lay in between. Germline values: CDR1 SEHNR, CDR2 FQNEAQ (reference sequence). The CDR3 nucleotides are TGTGCCAGCAGCTTAGGCGTACAGGGATCGGGCAATGAGCAGTTCTTC. It translates to CASSLGVQGSGNEQFF.

The V and J genes are TRBV5-6 and TRBJ1-1; D remains ambiguous. The V and J ends lost 4 bases and 1 base respectively, with 11 bases between them. CDR3 size: 14 residues. Germline V gene sequence: CDR1 SGHDT, CDR2 YYEEEE. The CDR3 sequence: CASSGNLGNTEAFF. As DNA, the CDR3 is TGTGCCAGCAGCGGAAATTTAGGGAACACTGAAGCTTTCTTT.

The chain carries TRBV28 and TRBJ1-1; the match to TRBD1 covers 8 bases. Germline values: CDR1 MDHEN, CDR2 SYDVKM. The CDR3 contains 14 residues. Unmatched junction bases numbered 3, after V lost 6 bases and J lost 0 bases. CDR3 protein: CASRGQVVNTEAFF. DNA of the CDR3: TGTGCCAGCAGGGGACAGGTAGTGAACACTGAAGCTTTCTTT. The full variable domain, rest sourced from reference TRBV28 and TRBJ1-1, is DVKVTQSSRYLVKRTGEKVFLECVQDMDHENMFWYRQDPGLGLRLIYFSYDVKMKEKGDIPEGYSVSREKKERFSLILESASTNQTSMYLCASRGQVVNTEAFFGQGTRLTVV.

This chain links TRBV5-1 with TRBJ2-4; 9 nucleotides align to TRBD2. With 0 bases clipped from V and 7 bases from J, the junction kept 2 bases outside the gene matches. The CDR3 has 14 residues. CDR1 is SGHRS, CDR2 YFSETQ, per germline. The CDR3 DNA is TGCGCCAGCAGCTTGGCGCGGGGGGGCAACATTCAGTACTTC. Its translation: CASSLARGGNIQYF.

This chain links TRBV20-1 with TRBJ1-5, with 7 bases aligning to TRBD1. This CDR3 region has 16 residues. V gave up 1 base and J gave up 0 bases; unmatched junction bases: 6. The germline CDR1 and CDR2 sequences are DFQATT and SNEGSKA (reference sequence). CDR3 coding DNA: TGCAGTGCTAGAGCCACGACAGGGTTTAGCAATCAGCCCCAGCATTTT. It specifies CSARATTGFSNQPQHF.